Listed here are 19 T cell receptor beta chains from one sample, sequenced in a study of T cells in tuberculosis. Sequencing used immunoSEQ multiplex PCR; TCRdb keeps in-frame clones, though not all of them. Found here are 35,000 to 45,000 clones, around 92% of them singletons; the top ten hold around 10%. The sample was PBMCs. The receptors here all came from a donor between 10 and 29 years old with latent tuberculosis or without tuberculosis infection. Some clones in this sample may be carry-over from other donors' samples.

The chain links TRBV9 to TRBJ2-1; 7 positions agree with TRBD2. Trimming took 3 bases from V and 16 from J; bases not matched to a gene: 10. Germline V gene data show CDR1 as SGDLS and CDR2 as YYNGEE. This CDR3 has 12 residues. Here the CDR3 DNA reads TGTGCCAGCAGCGCCGGGACTACCTCCTTCTTCTTC. Translating it yields CASSAGTTSFFF.

J is TRBJ1-1 and V is TRBV29-1, with D tentatively TRBD1 (6 bases). Germline loops: CDR1 SQVTM, CDR2 ANQGSEA. Trimming took off 7 bases at V and 1 base at J, with 13 bases between the two ends. This CDR3 is 13 amino acids long. CDR3 DNA: TGCAGCGCCAGGGGACAACAGAACACTGAAGCTTTCTTT. It codes for CSARGQQNTEAFF.

Within the sample, this clone is medium-sized. The chain recombines TRBV7-3 with TRBJ1-6; no definite D call. There are 14 residues in the CDR3. CDR1 SGHTA and CDR2 FQGTGA come from the germline V gene. V was cut by 2 bases and J by 6 bases, with 8 bases left in between. This CDR3 reads CASSLSGFNSPLHF. In DNA form, the CDR3 reads TGTGCCAGCAGCTTATCCGGGTTTAATTCACCCCTCCACTTT.

This clone showed up just once. The gene calls are TRBV7-2 and TRBJ2-2; 8 bases are shared with TRBD1. This CDR3 is 15 amino acids long. In germline, CDR1 is SGHTA, CDR2 FQGNSA. J was trimmed by 3 bases and V by 3 bases; bases with no gene match: 3. The CDR3 bases are TGTGCCAGCAGCTTCGACAGGGGAGACACCGGGGAGCTGTTTTTT. Translated, it gives CASSFDRGDTGELFF.

CDR3 residues: CASSWDRDRGTEAFF. CDR3 sequence (DNA): TGCGCCAGCAGCTGGGACCGGGACAGGGGCACTGAAGCTTTCTTT. The chain couples TRBV5-1 to TRBJ1-1; 10 bases are shared with TRBD1. The V gene's germline CDR1 is SGHRS and CDR2 YFSETQ. The CDR3 totals 15 residues. The V and J ends lost 3 bases and 4 bases, in that order; junction bases with no gene match: 6.

This clone came up once. The chain couples TRBV19 to TRBJ2-7; 7 bases align to TRBD2. Germline CDR1 and CDR2: LNHDA and SQIVND (reference sequence). V lost 5 bases to trimming and J lost 3 bases; unmatched junction nucleotides: 10. The CDR3 covers 15 residues. The CDR3 sequence is CASSPKPASGYEQYF. For the CDR3, the DNA is TGTGCCAGTAGTCCCAAGCCCGCTAGCGGCTACGAGCAGTACTTC.

The chain carries TRBV6-6 and TRBJ2-2; 9 bases agree with TRBD1. This CDR3 contains 16 residues. With V trimmed by 6 bases and J by 1 base, 6 bases remained unmatched. Germline V gives CDR1 MNHNY, CDR2 SVGAGI (reference sequence). The CDR3: CASSWTGDLNTGELFF. The CDR3 DNA follows: TGTGCCAGCAGCTGGACAGGGGACTTGAACACCGGGGAGCTGTTTTTT.

The chain has TRBV5-1 and TRBJ1-1, with D unresolved. Per the germline V gene, CDR1 is SGHRS and CDR2 is YFSETQ. The V gene lost 0 bases and the J gene lost 1 base, with 7 bases spanning the gap. The CDR3 consists of 14 residues. The CDR3 nucleotides are TGCGCCAGCAGCTTGGAGGCGGGGAACACTGAAGCTTTCTTT. It encodes CASSLEAGNTEAFF.

The rearrangement joins TRBV7-2 to TRBJ1-3; D is undetermined. Germline values: CDR1 SGHTA, CDR2 FQGNSA. V was cut by 1 base and J by 2 bases, with 9 bases left in between. The CDR3 runs 15 residues. The CDR3 region has the DNA TGTGCCAGCAGCTTAGTTGTATCCCCTGGAAACACCATATATTTT. It specifies CASSLVVSPGNTIYF. The complete variable domain, with remaining parts taken from reference TRBV7-2 and TRBJ1-3, reads GAGVSQSPSNKVTEKGKDVELRCDPISGHTALYWYRQSLGQGLEFLIYFQGNSAPDKSGLPSDRFSAERTGGSVSTLTIQRTQQEDSAVYLCASSLVVSPGNTIYFGEGSWLTVV.

The chain joins TRBV4-1 to TRBJ2-1, with a possible D match to TRBD2 (7 bases). This CDR3 spans 18 amino acids. Germline CDR1 is MGHRA and CDR2 is YSYEKL. V shed 3 bases and J shed 0 bases, with 18 bases lying between them. The CDR3 is CASSQWGGLWSSYNEQFF. The CDR3, as DNA: TGCGCCAGCAGCCAGTGGGGGGGGCTGTGGAGCTCCTACAATGAGCAGTTCTTC.

This clone was detected only once. The chain joins TRBV10-3 to TRBJ2-7; TRBD1 might be the D (6 bases). Trimming stripped 4 bases from V and 0 bases from J, with 16 bases between. This CDR3 has 16 residues. CDR1 and CDR2 from the germline V gene are ENHRY and SYGVKD. Here the CDR3 reads CAISGTWDIHSYEQYF. Here the CDR3 DNA reads TGTGCCATCAGTGGTACCTGGGACATCCACTCCTACGAGCAGTACTTC.

The chain joins TRBV10-3 to TRBJ1-1; D possibly corresponds to TRBD1 (6 bases). CDR1 ENHRY and CDR2 SYGVKD come from the germline V gene. The CDR3 is 16 amino acids. Trimming pared 0 bases from V and 5 bases from J, leaving 16 bases between. The CDR3 nucleotides are TGTGCCATCAGTGAGTCCGTAGGGGGAAGTGGGACTGAAGCTTTCTTT. It translates to CAISESVGGSGTEAFF.

V gene TRBV6-5 combines with J gene TRBJ2-7, with 7 positions matching TRBD2. Germline V gene data show CDR1 as MNHEY and CDR2 as SVGAGI. CDR3 size: 13 residues. After removal of 7 bases from V and 3 bases from J, the junction contained 6 bases not matched to a gene. The CDR3: CASIPPGGYEQYF. The CDR3 region has the DNA TGTGCCAGCATTCCCCCGGGAGGCTACGAGCAGTACTTC.

The rearrangement links TRBV7-2 to TRBJ1-1, with TRBD1 as a possible D gene (6 bases). The CDR3 consists of 15 residues. The germline V gene encodes CDR1 SGHTA and CDR2 FQGNSA. Between the trimmed V and J ends, which lost 5 bases and 0 bases, there was a span of 13 bases. In DNA, the CDR3 is TGTGCCAGCAGCCTAAACGGGGACATGAACACTGAAGCTTTCTTT. Its translation is CASSLNGDMNTEAFF.

This chain joins TRBV27 and TRBJ1-1; weak D call: TRBD1 (6 bases). The CDR3 covers 15 residues. Germline CDR1 MNHEY, CDR2 SMNVEV (reference sequence). The V end lost 5 bases, the J end lost 0 bases, and 13 bases lay between the germline ends. The chain's CDR3 is CASSRQEALNTEAFF. CDR3 nucleotide sequence: TGTGCCAGCAGTCGACAGGAAGCGCTGAACACTGAAGCTTTCTTT.

The chain links TRBV19 to TRBJ1-2, with 9 bases that match TRBD1. This CDR3 contains 14 residues. Germline CDR1 reads LNHDA; CDR2 reads SQIVND (reference sequence). The ends lost 3 bases at V and 8 bases at J; junction bases unmatched: 7. CDR3 protein: CASSIWTGVGGYTF. CDR3 nucleotide sequence: TGTGCCAGTAGTATTTGGACAGGGGTTGGAGGCTACACCTTC.

The chain is built from TRBV27 and TRBJ1-2; D may be TRBD1 (6 bases). Germline assignment: CDR1 MNHEY and CDR2 SMNVEV (reference sequence). The V end was cut by 3 bases, the J end by 0 bases, with 11 bases between. The CDR3 totals 15 residues. As DNA, the CDR3 is TGTGCCAGCAGTTTCGCGGACAGAGCTAACTATGGCTACACCTTC. Translating gives CASSFADRANYGYTF.

The V and J genes are TRBV4-1 and TRBJ1-5; D ambiguous. V lost 0 bases and J lost 2, with 5 bases in between. This CDR3 has 14 residues. The germline V gene has CDR1 MGHRA and CDR2 YSYEKL. CDR3 protein: CASSQERGNQPQHF. CDR3 coding DNA: TGCGCCAGCAGCCAAGAGAGGGGCAATCAGCCCCAGCATTTT.

V usage is TRBV4-3 and J usage is TRBJ1-6; 9 positions agree with TRBD1. The germline V gene encodes CDR1 LGHNA and CDR2 YSLEER. The junction had 8 bases not matched to a gene; V was cut back by 4 bases and J by 7 bases. The CDR3 sequence is 16 residues long. CDR3 DNA: TGCGCCAGCAGCCCGGAGACAGGGGGAGGGAATTCACCCCTCCACTTT. As protein: CASSPETGGGNSPLHF.